The sequence of this T cell receptor (beta chain) was determined in a study of blood T cell repertoires in COVID-19. Background on the study: The origin of the acute and convalescent COVID-19 samples was the United States, Italy and Spain.

Germline CDR1 is MNHEY and CDR2 is SVGAGI. CDR3 length: 15 amino acids. Trimming at V came to 7 bases and at J to 3 bases, leaving 9 bases not matched to a gene. Produced via immunoSEQ multiplex PCR; TCRdb's table is partial and in-frame only. Found here are approximately 35,000 clones, about 80% of them singletons; the top ten hold under 35%. The TCR was taken from an elderly man with acute or convalescent COVID-19. The chain couples TRBV6-5 to TRBJ2-7; 10 bases line up with TRBD1. Specimen: peripheral blood. The CDR3: CASIPRQGAIYEQYF. Written as DNA, the CDR3 is TGTGCCAGCATTCCCCGACAGGGGGCAATCTACGAGCAGTACTTC.